Below, one T cell receptor (beta chain) is given with its context. This receptor's antigen is unknown. Base qualities were left out, and no much larger clone turns up one base away. Relative to germline, V is 3 bases shorter and J is 0 bases shorter, with 11 bases between their ends. The germline V gene specifies MGHRA as CDR1 and YSYEKL as CDR2. Inclusive of the bounding cysteine and phenylalanine, the CDR3 is 15 residues long. Only the CDR3 region is kept as DNA, spanning 45 bases read in frame from base 1. The instrument was an Illumina HiSeq 1500. The public sequencing data were trimmed at Q25 with fastp and processed into clonotypes with MiXCR by TCRdb, which kept only in-frame beta chains. Merged by CDR3 protein, the rows form single entries marked with the most common genes and DNA. This sample holds almost 550,000 distinct CDR3 sequences; 15% to 20% were observed only once. The top ten clones comprise 20% to 30% of the sample.

The sample is drawn from a study of T cell repertoires in cytomegalovirus infection (dated by TCRdb to between 2018 and 2021). General notes on the study: The HLA type of each donor mattered for the analysis, because public TCR beta signatures pointed to carriage of CMV infection along with the matching HLA type. What the work shows at the level of the full study, not this receptor alone: The ex vivo response was dominated by HLA-C-restricted CMV-specific TCR beta clonotypes, which also provided the single most frequent clonotype in two of eight donors. In both this cohort and an independent roughly 330-donor cohort, the cumulative frequency of public TCR beta family members distinguished carriers of CMV infection plus the relevant HLA type.

Rearrangement joined TRBV4-1 to TRBJ1-1; the best D guess is TRBD1, with 6 bases matching. This sequence originates from a human donor in good health (CMV status not recorded). Some clones in this sample may be carry-over from other donors' samples. Sequenced: CD8+ T cells from PBMCs. The DNA is TGCGCCAGCAGCCAGAACAGGGCTTTGAACACTGAAGCTTTCTTT. The resulting protein is CASSQNRALNTEAFF.